A single sample gave rise to the 25 T cell receptor beta chains below, sequenced in a study of PD-1 blockade in classical Hodgkin lymphoma. The data were produced by immunoSEQ multiplex PCR, yet TCRdb's version contains in-frame clones alone and is incomplete. This table has about 23,000 clones, more than 85% appearing once. The time point is: newly diagnosed, previously untreated cHL patient sample. CD4+ T cells were purified from thawed PBMCs by magnetic negative selection. The sequenced sample consisted of CD4+ T cells from blood. All receptors come from a human donor with classical Hodgkin lymphoma.

This clone was seen a single time. The V gene is TRBV9, the J gene TRBJ1-1, with D maybe TRBD1 (5 bases). CDR1 is SGDLS, CDR2 YYNGEE, per germline. The germline V and J ends were trimmed by 0 bases and 6 bases, with 9 bases remaining between them. The CDR3 totals 13 residues. The CDR3 DNA reads TGTGCCAGCAGCGTAGAGGGGACCGCTGAAGCTTTCTTT. Protein product: CASSVEGTAEAFF.

This chain joins TRBV7-9 and TRBJ2-1, with 11 bases aligning to TRBD2. V trimming: 5 bases; J trimming: 3 bases; junction bases outside the gene matches: 6. The CDR3 has 16 amino acids. Germline assignment: CDR1 SEHNR and CDR2 FQNEAQ (reference sequence). In nucleotides, the CDR3 is TGTGCCAGCAGCGGACTAGCGGGCGCTGACTACAATGAGCAGTTCTTC. Translation: CASSGLAGADYNEQFF.

The chain employs TRBV11-2 and TRBJ2-1, with TRBD2 matching 10 bases. CDR3 size: 15 residues. Looked up from germline, CDR1 is SGHAT and CDR2 is FQNNGV. The junction had 6 bases not matched to a gene; V was cut back by 4 bases and J by 6 bases. The CDR3 region has the DNA TGTGCCAGCAGCTCCCTAGCGGGGGAGGTCAATGAGCAGTTCTTC. Translating it yields CASSSLAGEVNEQFF.

The chain carries TRBV5-1 and TRBJ1-5; D might be TRBD1 (5 bases). The CDR3 is made up of 15 amino acids. Germline V gives CDR1 SGHRS, CDR2 YFSETQ. Trimming shortened V by 0 bases and J by 5 bases, and 12 bases separated the two germline ends. CDR3 amino acids: CASSLVAGRDQPQHF. In nucleotides, the CDR3 is TGCGCCAGCAGCTTGGTGGCAGGGAGGGATCAGCCCCAGCATTTT.

This chain links TRBV27 with TRBJ1-2; possibly TRBD1 for D (6 bases). Looked up from germline, CDR1 is MNHEY and CDR2 is SMNVEV (reference sequence). Deletions cut 3 bases from V and 8 bases from J, with 19 bases between. This CDR3 has 15 amino acids. The DNA for the CDR3 is TGTGCCAGCAGTTTTCACAGGACAGAGGGCCGGGGCTACACCTTC. Translated, it gives CASSFHRTEGRGYTF.

The chain links TRBV5-1 to TRBJ2-1; TRBD2 might be the D (7 bases). CDR1 and CDR2 (germline): SGHRS, YFSETQ. The V end lost 0 bases, the J end lost 9 bases, and 16 bases lay between the germline ends. The CDR3 length is 15 residues. The DNA of the CDR3 is TGCGCCAGCAGCTTGGGTCCACGAAGGGGGGGTGAGCAGTTCTTC. Its translation is CASSLGPRRGGEQFF. Looking up the rest from reference TRBV5-1 and TRBJ2-1 gives the full variable domain: KAGVTQTPRYLIKTRGQQVTLSCSPISGHRSVSWYQQTPGQGLQFLFEYFSETQRNKGNFPGRFSGRQFSNSRSEMNVSTLELGDSALYLCASSLGPRRGGEQFFGPGTRLTVL.

The CDR3 region is CASSVTSGASYNEQFF. The CDR3 DNA reads TGTGCCAGCAGCGTGACTAGCGGGGCTTCCTACAATGAGCAGTTCTTC. The chain recombines TRBV9 with TRBJ2-1; the match to TRBD2 covers 11 bases. CDR3 length equals 16 residues. J gave up 1 base and V 2 bases, and 2 bases lay outside the gene matches. From germline, CDR1 is SGDLS and CDR2 YYNGEE. The variable domain in full, completed from reference TRBV9 and TRBJ2-1, reads DSGVTQTPKHLITATGQRVTLRCSPRSGDLSVYWYQQSLDQGLQFLIQYYNGEERAKGNILERFSAQQFPDLHSELNLSSLELGDSALYFCASSVTSGASYNEQFFGPGTRLTVL.

The rearrangement uses TRBV28 and TRBJ2-1, with 7 bases that match TRBD1. The CDR3 contains 13 residues. Unmatched junction bases numbered 11, after V lost 8 bases and J lost 10 bases. Germline CDR1 and CDR2: MDHEN and SYDVKM. The chain's CDR3 is CASGDREQGEQFF. Written as DNA, the CDR3 is TGTGCCAGCGGCGACAGGGAACAGGGAGAGCAGTTCTTC.

The chain recombines TRBV6-5 with TRBJ2-7; no definite D call. CDR3 length: 14 amino acids. V was clipped by 5 bases and J by 0 bases, with 11 bases between them. The germline CDR1 and CDR2 sequences are MNHEY and SVGAGI. CDR3 protein: CASSPDVGSYEQYF. As DNA, the CDR3 is TGTGCCAGCAGTCCGGACGTCGGCTCCTACGAGCAGTACTTC.

V gene TRBV5-1 combines with J gene TRBJ2-7; D remains unclear. Trimming shortened V by 5 bases and J by 2 bases, and 11 bases separated the two germline ends. Germline lookup yields CDR1 SGHRS and CDR2 YFSETQ. CDR3 length equals 13 residues. The CDR3, as DNA: TGCGCCAGCAGTCGTGGTGCCACCTACGAGCAGTACTTC. Amino acid sequence: CASSRGATYEQYF.

The CDR3 reads CASSYSGIPYEQYF. CDR3 sequence (DNA): TGTGCCAGCAGTTACTCCGGGATCCCCTACGAGCAGTACTTC. The chain is built from TRBV6-5 and TRBJ2-7; weak D call: TRBD2 (5 bases). Looked up from germline, CDR1 is MNHEY and CDR2 is SVGAGI. CDR3 length: 14 residues. V was trimmed by 0 bases and J by 2 bases, leaving 8 bases between them.

This chain uses TRBV7-8 with TRBJ2-3; D gene unclear. With 3 bases removed from V and 0 bases from J, the gap between germline ends came to 4 bases. The CDR3 consists of 13 residues. Looked up from germline, CDR1 is SGHVS and CDR2 is FQNEAQ. CDR3 DNA sequence: TGTGCCAGCAGCTTTCTCAGCACAGATACGCAGTATTTT. This encodes CASSFLSTDTQYF.

The V and J genes are TRBV6-1 and TRBJ2-5; the D gene is possibly TRBD2 (5 bases). CDR3 length equals 13 residues. Trimming left V 6 bases short and J 2 bases short, with 10 bases between. The germline CDR1 and CDR2 sequences are MNHNS and SASEGT. The CDR3, as DNA: TGTGCCAGCAGGGGAGACGGACAAGAGACCCAGTACTTC. It encodes CASRGDGQETQYF.

V usage is TRBV5-6 and J usage is TRBJ2-7, with TRBD1 matching 8 bases. The CDR3 loop spans 13 amino acids. V dropped 7 bases and J dropped 4; count of bases not matched to a gene: 7. From germline, CDR1 is SGHDT and CDR2 YYEEEE. CDR3 region: CASARGRVYEQYF. The CDR3 nucleotides read TGTGCCAGCGCCAGGGGGCGCGTTTACGAGCAGTACTTC.

The chain couples TRBV10-1 to TRBJ2-2; D gene uncertain. The V gene lost 5 bases and the J gene lost 5 bases, with 6 bases spanning the gap. CDR1 WNHNN and CDR2 SYGVQD come from the germline V gene (reference sequence). This CDR3 is 12 amino acids long. The CDR3, as DNA: TGCGCCAGCAGTCGTGATACCGGGGAGCTGTTTTTT. Translated: CASSRDTGELFF.

The chain uses TRBV7-2 and TRBJ1-2, with 11 nucleotides matching TRBD1. Germline lookup yields CDR1 SGHTA and CDR2 FQGNSA. J lost 4 bases, V lost 5 bases, and 6 bases had no gene match. This CDR3 is built from 15 residues. The CDR3 loop reads CASSRDRGSIYGYTF. The CDR3 coding sequence is TGTGCCAGCAGCCGGGACAGGGGGAGTATCTATGGCTACACCTTC.

V gene TRBV6-5 combines with J gene TRBJ1-1; D ambiguous. V was shortened by 0 bases and J by 0 bases, with 5 bases between the two germline ends. CDR1 and CDR2 (germline): MNHEY, SVGAGI. The CDR3 spans 14 residues. The CDR3 loop reads CASSYSRMNTEAFF. The CDR3 DNA reads TGTGCCAGCAGTTACTCGAGAATGAACACTGAAGCTTTCTTT.

The chain uses TRBV7-2 and TRBJ2-1; the match to TRBD2 covers 10 bases. V gave up 3 bases and J gave up 7 bases; unmatched junction bases: 3. The CDR3 loop spans 14 amino acids. CDR1 and CDR2 (germline): SGHTA, FQGNSA. The CDR3 DNA sequence: TGTGCCAGCAGCTTTAGCGGGGGGAGAAATGAGCAGTTCTTC. Translation: CASSFSGGRNEQFF.

The CDR3 here is CASSLQPSGEQYF. DNA for the CDR3: TGTGCCAGCAGCTTACAGCCCTCTGGCGAGCAGTACTTC. V is TRBV7-9 and J is TRBJ2-7; unclear D gene. This CDR3 spans 13 amino acids. CDR1 and CDR2 from the germline V gene are SEHNR and FQNEAQ (reference sequence). Trimming removed 2 bases at V and 6 bases at J, with 11 bases between.

The rearrangement joins TRBV5-1 to TRBJ2-7, with D perhaps assigned TRBD1 or TRBD2 (5 bases each). This CDR3 has 16 amino acids. CDR1 and CDR2 from the germline V gene are SGHRS and YFSETQ. Trimming shortened V by 0 bases and J by 4 bases, and 17 bases separated the two germline ends. Here the CDR3 DNA reads TGCGCCAGCAGCTTGGGGTTCGTGGGACCCGATTACGAGCAGTACTTC. The encoded protein is CASSLGFVGPDYEQYF.

The chain carries TRBV30 and TRBJ2-3; 9 positions match TRBD1. The CDR3 sequence is 15 residues long. V dropped 3 bases and J dropped 4; count of bases not matched to a gene: 8. In germline, CDR1 is GTSNPN, CDR2 SVGIG (reference sequence). The CDR3 nucleotides are TGTGCCTGGAGCCCGGGGGACAGGGTGGCAGATACGCAGTATTTT. It encodes CAWSPGDRVADTQYF.

The V and J genes are TRBV9 and TRBJ2-5; D is unresolved. Germline loops: CDR1 SGDLS, CDR2 YYNGEE. V lost 2 bases and J lost 5, with 7 bases in between. The CDR3 has 12 residues. This CDR3 is CASSVVLETQYF. The CDR3 DNA follows: TGTGCCAGCAGCGTTGTTCTGGAGACCCAGTACTTC.

The rearrangement links TRBV20-1 to TRBJ2-7; tentatively, D is TRBD2 (5 bases). The V gene's germline CDR1 is DFQATT and CDR2 SNEGSKA (reference sequence). Trimming left V 5 bases short and J 6 bases short, with 8 bases between. This CDR3 comprises 10 residues. CDR3 amino acids: CSALGGEQYF. CDR3 coding DNA: TGCAGTGCTCTAGGAGGCGAGCAGTACTTC.

The V and J genes are TRBV4-2 and TRBJ2-1; D unresolved. The CDR3 covers 14 residues. The ends were cut back, 4 bases at V and 5 bases at J, with 12 bases in the middle. CDR1 LGHNA and CDR2 YNFKEQ come from the germline V gene. The CDR3 region has the DNA TGTGCCAGCAGCCCCCCCCTATTTGACAATGAGCAGTTCTTC. Amino acid sequence: CASSPPLFDNEQFF.

The rearrangement uses TRBV5-1 and TRBJ2-5; either TRBD1 or TRBD2 may fit D (5 bases each). The CDR3 loop spans 13 amino acids. Germline CDR1 and CDR2: SGHRS and YFSETQ. The V end lost 0 bases, the J end lost 3 bases, and 6 bases lay between the germline ends. The CDR3 protein is CASSLVGEETQYF. The CDR3 DNA reads as TGCGCCAGCAGCTTGGTGGGGGAAGAGACCCAGTACTTC.